Below, 9 T cell receptor beta chains from the same sample are listed, as sequenced in a study of shared clonotypes between healthy human individuals. The protocol was immunoSEQ multiplex PCR, while the TCRdb copy is restricted to in-frame clones and leaves out a portion. The table records approximately 1.5 million clones, 95% to 99% of them present only once. Sequencing input: naive CD4+ T cells sorted from blood. Subset reported: CD45RA+ positively selected. These receptor sequences come from a man aged 25-45 years in good health.

V is TRBV9 and J is TRBJ2-1; D possibly uses TRBD1 or TRBD2 (6 bases each). V was clipped by 2 bases and J by 7 bases, with 13 bases between them. In germline, CDR1 is SGDLS, CDR2 YYNGEE. The CDR3 is 14 residues long. The CDR3 DNA reads TGTGCCAGCAGCGTTAGCGGAGGGGGAAATGAGCAGTTCTTC. Encoded protein: CASSVSGGGNEQFF.

The gene calls are TRBV19 and TRBJ1-1, with D possibly TRBD1 on 5 matching bases. With 3 bases removed from V and 3 bases from J, the gap between germline ends came to 11 bases. The length of the CDR3 is 14 residues. CDR1 and CDR2 (germline): LNHDA, SQIVND (reference sequence). The CDR3 coding sequence is TGTGCCAGTAGTATTAAGGGGTTGGACACTGAAGCTTTCTTT. This translates into CASSIKGLDTEAFF.

This rearrangement joins TRBV28 to TRBJ2-3, with no clear D. Trimming removed 6 bases from V and 2 bases from J, with 9 bases in between. Germline assignment: CDR1 MDHEN and CDR2 SYDVKM. The CDR3 runs to 13 residues. The CDR3 bases are TGTGCCAGCAGCTCTAACCCCACAGATACGCAGTATTTT. Translation: CASSSNPTDTQYF. The variable domain in full, completed from reference TRBV28 and TRBJ2-3, reads DVKVTQSSRYLVKRTGEKVFLECVQDMDHENMFWYRQDPGLGLRLIYFSYDVKMKEKGDIPEGYSVSREKKERFSLILESASTNQTSMYLCASSSNPTDTQYFGPGTRLTVL.

This rearrangement joins TRBV7-2 to TRBJ2-1; the D gene could be TRBD1 or TRBD2 (6 bases each). The germline V gene has CDR1 SGHTA and CDR2 FQGNSA. The CDR3 is made up of 16 amino acids. V was clipped by 4 bases and J by 9 bases, with 22 bases between them. The CDR3 region is CASSSMLGAGYGEQFF. CDR3 DNA sequence: TGTGCCAGCAGCTCGATGCTGGGGGCGGGATATGGTGAGCAGTTCTTC.

The CDR3 reads CASKGTGSTDTQYF. The CDR3, as DNA: TGTGCCAGCAAGGGTACAGGTAGCACAGATACGCAGTATTTT. The V gene is TRBV28, the J gene TRBJ2-3; a weak D match, TRBD1 (5 bases). Germline loops: CDR1 MDHEN, CDR2 SYDVKM. The CDR3 consists of 14 residues. The ends were cut back, 7 bases at V and 0 bases at J, with 11 bases in the middle.

The V and J genes are TRBV11-2 and TRBJ2-7, with TRBD2 as a possible D gene (6 bases). CDR1 and CDR2 from the germline V gene are SGHAT and FQNNGV. Trimming removed 0 bases from V and 2 bases from J, with 11 bases in between. This CDR3 has 15 residues. The CDR3 bases are TGTGCCAGCAGCTTAGAAGGGACTCGGGCCTACGAGCAGTACTTC. Translated: CASSLEGTRAYEQYF.

The chain couples TRBV6-4 to TRBJ2-1, with a possible D match to TRBD2 (5 bases). The CDR3 runs 15 residues. Trimming removed 5 bases at V and 0 bases at J, with 11 bases between. CDR1 and CDR2 (germline): MRHNA, SNTAGT. The CDR3 DNA sequence: TGTGCCAGCAGTAGGTTGGGGAGCTCCTACAATGAGCAGTTCTTC. Protein: CASSRLGSSYNEQFF.

The chain employs TRBV28 and TRBJ2-1; D is undetermined. The CDR3 is 13 residues long. Trimming left V 4 bases short and J 4 bases short, with 8 bases between. Germline V gene lookup returns CDR1 MDHEN and CDR2 SYDVKM. CDR3 sequence reads: CASSSTGYNEQFF. The CDR3 DNA reads TGTGCCAGCAGTTCGACTGGATACAATGAGCAGTTCTTC.

This chain links TRBV29-1 with TRBJ2-3, with TRBD2 matching over 7 bases. The CDR3 loop spans 13 amino acids. Germline trimming cut 5 bases from V and 2 bases from J; bases unmatched to any gene: 4. The germline gives CDR1 SQVTM, CDR2 ANQGSEA. CDR3 sequence: CSVKRDPTDTQYF. The CDR3 DNA follows: TGCAGCGTTAAGCGGGACCCCACAGATACGCAGTATTTT.